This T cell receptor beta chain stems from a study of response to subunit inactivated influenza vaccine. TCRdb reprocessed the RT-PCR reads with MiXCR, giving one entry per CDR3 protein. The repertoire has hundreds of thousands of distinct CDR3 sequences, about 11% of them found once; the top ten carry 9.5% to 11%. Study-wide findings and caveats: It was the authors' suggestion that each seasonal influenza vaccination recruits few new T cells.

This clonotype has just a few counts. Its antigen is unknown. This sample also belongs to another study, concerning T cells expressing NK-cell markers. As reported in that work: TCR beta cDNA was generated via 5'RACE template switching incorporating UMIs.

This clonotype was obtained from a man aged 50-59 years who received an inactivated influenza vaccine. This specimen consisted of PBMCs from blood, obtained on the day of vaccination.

The CDR3 region is CASSQGVGVGVSNIQYF. In DNA, the CDR3 is TGCGCCAGCAGCCAAGGGGTTGGGGTGGGGGTTTCGAACATTCAGTACTTC. The chain uses TRBV4-1 and TRBJ2-4; D could derive from TRBD1 or TRBD2 (5 bases each). Deletions cut 1 base from V and 7 bases from J, with 20 bases between. The CDR3 spans 17 residues. Germline V gives CDR1 MGHRA, CDR2 YSYEKL.